The present TCR beta chain was sequenced within a study of regulatory T cells in long-lasting Graves disease. Overall study: Patients with new Graves' disease had used antithyroid drugs below 3 months.

Stated time point: newly diagnosed GD, antithyroid drugs for less than 3 months. PBMC-derived RNA was used for the TCR library. This clonotype showed up just a few times. This may be a read error: a much more frequent sequence differs by one nucleotide. The CDR3 contains 16 residues. Trimming took 0 bases from V and 3 from J; bases not matched to a gene: 8. Germline assignment: CDR1 DFQATT and CDR2 SNEGSKA (reference sequence). In building TCR beta libraries, iRepertoire HTBI primers were used together with Arm-PCR of CDR3 regions. TCRdb re-analysed the multiplex PCR reads in MiXCR, keeping a single row per CDR3 protein. The profile shows some 370,000 distinct CDR3 sequences, approximately 12% of them singletons. In addition, the sample was reused for a study of T cells in Graves' hyperthyroidism and ophthalmopathy. That report adds: Stable hyperthyroidism: no ophthalmopathy progression over 18 months of follow-up. Those patients with uncontrolled infection, other autoimmune disease, pregnancy or lactation were excluded. With a median lead of approximately 6 months before onset, the model predicted ophthalmopathy.

This material consisted of peripheral blood mononuclear cells (PBMCs), taken at new diagnosis, from a patient treated with antithyroid drugs. The chain recombines TRBV20-1 with TRBJ2-3, with 8 bases aligning to TRBD2. The receptor's source is a woman between 18 and 29 years old with Graves disease. This chain's CDR3 is CSARELAEAGTDTQYF. CDR3 sequence (DNA): TGCAGTGCTAGAGAACTAGCGGAAGCGGGGACAGATACGCAGTATTTT.